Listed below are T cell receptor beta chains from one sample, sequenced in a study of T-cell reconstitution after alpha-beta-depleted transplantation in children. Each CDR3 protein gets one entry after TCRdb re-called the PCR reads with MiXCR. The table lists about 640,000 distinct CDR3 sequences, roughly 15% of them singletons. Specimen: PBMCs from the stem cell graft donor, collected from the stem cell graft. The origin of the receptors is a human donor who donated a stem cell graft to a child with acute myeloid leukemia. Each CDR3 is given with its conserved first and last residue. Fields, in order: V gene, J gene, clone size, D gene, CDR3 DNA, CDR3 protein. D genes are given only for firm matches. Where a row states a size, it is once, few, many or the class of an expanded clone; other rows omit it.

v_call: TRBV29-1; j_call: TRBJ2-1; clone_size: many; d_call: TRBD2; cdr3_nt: TGCAGCGTGGGCGGGGGGGTCACGAATGAGCAGTTCTTC; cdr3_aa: CSVGGGVTNEQFF
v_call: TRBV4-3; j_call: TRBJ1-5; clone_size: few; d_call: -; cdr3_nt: TGCGCCAGCAGCCAAGCATCAATGGGGCAGCCCCAGCATTTT; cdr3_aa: CASSQASMGQPQHF
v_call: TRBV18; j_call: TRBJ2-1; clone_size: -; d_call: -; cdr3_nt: TGTGCCAGCTCACCGAGACTTCCGAGCTCCTACAATGAGCAGTTCTTC; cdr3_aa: CASSPRLPSSYNEQFF
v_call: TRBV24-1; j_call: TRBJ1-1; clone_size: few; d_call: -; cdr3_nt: TGTGCCGCGGGACGGGACAACACTGAAGCTTTCTTT; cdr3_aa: CAAGRDNTEAFF
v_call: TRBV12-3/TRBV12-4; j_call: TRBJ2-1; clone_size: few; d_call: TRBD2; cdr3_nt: TGTGCCAGCAGTTTCCTGGCTAGCGGGGTATACAATGAGCAGTTCTTC; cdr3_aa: CASSFLASGVYNEQFF
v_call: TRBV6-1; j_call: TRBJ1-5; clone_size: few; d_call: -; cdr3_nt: TGTGCCAGCAGCCCCCCGGCGTTGGGGGTCGGCAATCAGCCCCAGCATTTT; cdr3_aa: CASSPPALGVGNQPQHF
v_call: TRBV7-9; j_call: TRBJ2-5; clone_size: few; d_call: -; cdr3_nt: TGTGCCAGCGCTTTCCGGGAGACCCAGTACTTC; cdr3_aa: CASAFRETQYF
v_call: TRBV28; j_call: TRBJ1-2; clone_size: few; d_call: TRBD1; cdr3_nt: TGTGCCAGTAGGACAGGGTCTACCCTCAACTATGGCTACACCTTC; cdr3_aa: CASRTGSTLNYGYTF
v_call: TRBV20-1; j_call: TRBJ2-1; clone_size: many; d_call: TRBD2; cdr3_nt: TGCAGTGCTCCCGGTGGGGCGGGGGACAATGAGCAGTTCTTC; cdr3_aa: CSAPGGAGDNEQFF
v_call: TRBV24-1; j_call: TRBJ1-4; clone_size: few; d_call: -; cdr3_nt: TGTGCCACCAGTGAAAATACCGGGGCAACTAATGAAAAACTGTTTTTT; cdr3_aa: CATSENTGATNEKLFF
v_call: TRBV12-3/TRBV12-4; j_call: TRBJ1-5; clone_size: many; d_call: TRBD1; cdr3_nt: TGTGCCAGCAGTCCCCAGGGGGATCAGCCCCAGCATTTT; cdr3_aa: CASSPQGDQPQHF
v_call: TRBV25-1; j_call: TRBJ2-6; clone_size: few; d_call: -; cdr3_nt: TGTGCCAGCAGTGATAGGGACGGAGGCTGGTCCGTCCTGACTTTC; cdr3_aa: CASSDRDGGWSVLTF
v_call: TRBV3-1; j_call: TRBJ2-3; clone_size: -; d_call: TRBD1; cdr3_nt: TGTGCCAGCAGCCCAACAGGGGAGAGGACAGATACGCAGTATTTT; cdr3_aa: CASSPTGERTDTQYF
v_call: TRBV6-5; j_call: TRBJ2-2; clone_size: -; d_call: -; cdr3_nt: TGTGCCAGCAGTTACCCTACAATGGCGAACACCGGGGAGCTGTTTTTT; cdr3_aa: CASSYPTMANTGELFF
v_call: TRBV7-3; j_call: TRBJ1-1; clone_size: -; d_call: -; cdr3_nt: TGTGCCAGCAGCTGGATGGGGGAGGGGACTGAAGCTTTCTTT; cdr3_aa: CASSWMGEGTEAFF
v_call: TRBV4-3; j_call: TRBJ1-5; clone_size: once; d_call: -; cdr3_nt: TGCGCCAGCAGCCAAGGACGGGCTAGCAATCAGCCCCAGCATTTT; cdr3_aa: CASSQGRASNQPQHF
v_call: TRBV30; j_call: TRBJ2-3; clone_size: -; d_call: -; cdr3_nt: TGTGCCTGGAGGTACGGGCGGTCGGTCAGAACAGATACGCAGTATTTT; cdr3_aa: CAWRYGRSVRTDTQYF